This T cell receptor beta chain is from a study of shared clonotypes between healthy human individuals. Whole-study context: Researchers drew samples from two women and a few men aged 18 to 49.

General study findings and limits: Larger estimated richness was generally recorded for naive subsets relative to memory subsets. For naive CD4 cells, 4.5% to 6.5% of clonotypes were shared across a few donors.

Only in-frame clones appear in the TCRdb table, and some are missing; sequencing was by immunoSEQ multiplex PCR. The sample yields millions of clones, about 92% seen once. Naive CD8 cells, CD45RO-negative and positively selected for CCR7, excluded terminally differentiated effector memory CD45RA+ cells. Participating donors were healthy, HIV-negative adults free of recent acute infections or vaccinations. A remark on this clone: As yet, its antigen is unknown.

V lost 0 bases and J lost 8, with 12 bases in between. This CDR3 has 14 amino acids. CDR1 and CDR2 from the germline V gene are SGDLS and YYNGEE. This clonotype was sampled from a man between 18 and 35 years old in good health. Some clones in this sample may be carry-over from other donors' samples. The rearrangement links TRBV9 to TRBJ1-3; D ambiguous. The material sequenced was naive CD8+ T cells from PBMCs. CDR3 sequence (DNA): TGTGCCAGCAGCGTAGTAGGGTGGGAGGACACCATATATTTT. Its protein is CASSVVGWEDTIYF.